The entry that follows covers one TCR beta chain sequence. Its specificity is unknown. The data were obtained in a study of CD8+CD57+ T cells in acquired aplastic anemia. Across the study: Sorted CD4+ and CD8+ cells gave a mean 3.2 ug DNA, range roughly 0.19 to 27.4 ug. Points from the study as a whole: No significant patient-versus-control difference appeared in CD8+ Simpson's diversity.

Germline CDR1 and CDR2: DFQATT and SNEGSKA (reference sequence). The CDR3 covers 14 residues. Trimming removed 3 bases at V and 2 bases at J, with 11 bases between. Genomic DNA, serving as template, underwent TCR beta VDJ and CDR3 profiling. TCRdb called the reads again in MiXCR, with one record for every CDR3 protein. Among 180,000 or so distinct CDR3 sequences listed, less than 55% were seen once. The TCR was taken from a human donor in good health. The specimen was sorted CD4+, CD8+, or CD8+CD57+ T cells (not recorded which) from PBMCs. The V call is TRBV20-1, the J call TRBJ1-5; D is undetermined. CDR3 bases: TGCAGTGCTAGGCCAGGTTCGGGCAATCAGCCCCAGCATTTT. Its translation: CSARPGSGNQPQHF.